This is a list of T cell receptor beta chains from one sample in a study of early T cells in non-severe SARS-CoV-2 infection. A single record per CDR3 protein comes from TCRdb applying MiXCR to the 5' RACE reads. The table has tens of thousands of distinct CDR3 sequences, under 15% seen once. Sequencing was done on a sample of whole blood. The receptors stem from an adult who was a healthcare worker with PCR-confirmed SARS-CoV-2 infection or an uninfected control (not recorded which). The CDR3 runs from the conserved cysteine through the conserved F or W. The order of the fields is V gene, J gene, clone size, D gene, CDR3 protein, CDR3 DNA. The D gene is left open where the match is weak. Expanded clones are given a class, and other clones once, few, many or no size at all.

TRBV7-2	TRBJ2-3	few	TRBD2	CASRAGGADTQYF	TGTGCCAGCCGGGCGGGGGGAGCAGATACGCAGTATTTT
TRBV7-6	TRBJ2-7	many	NA	CASSPWTDDEQYF	TGTGCCAGCAGCCCTTGGACGGACGACGAGCAGTACTTC
TRBV7-6	TRBJ2-7	NA	TRBD2	CASGAGTSDYEQYF	TGTGCCAGCGGAGCGGGGACTAGTGACTACGAGCAGTACTTC
TRBV7-6	TRBJ1-6	few	NA	CASSVDNSPLHF	TGTGCCAGCAGCGTGGATAATTCACCCCTCCACTTT
TRBV6-5	TRBJ1-2	many	NA	CASRENYGYTF	TGTGCCAGCAGGGAGAACTATGGCTACACCTTC
TRBV6-6	TRBJ1-5	few	TRBD1	CASSYVTAGQGGVSNQPQHF	TGTGCCAGCAGTTACGTTACTGCGGGACAGGGTGGGGTGAGCAATCAGCCCCAGCATTTT
TRBV3-1	TRBJ2-3	few	NA	CASSQESLDSPSTDTQYF	TGTGCCAGCAGCCAAGAGAGCCTAGACAGTCCTAGCACAGATACGCAGTATTTT
TRBV2	TRBJ1-6	many	TRBD1	CASSGQGGNSPPPF	TGTGCCAGCAGTGGACAGGGTGGGAATTCACCCCCCCCTTTT
TRBV20-1	TRBJ2-7	NA	TRBD2	CSASSPLAGGDPHEQYF	TGCAGTGCTAGTAGCCCCCTGGCGGGAGGGGATCCCCACGAGCAGTACTTC
TRBV15	TRBJ2-7	many	TRBD2	CATSRDLAGGGYEQYF	TGTGCCACCAGCAGAGATCTTGCGGGAGGAGGGTACGAGCAGTACTTC
TRBV3-1	TRBJ1-3	many	TRBD1	CASGEGQGTGNTIYF	TGTGCCAGCGGCGAAGGACAGGGCACTGGAAACACCATATATTTT
TRBV5-6	TRBJ2-7	few	TRBD1	CASSSTGEYEQYF	TGTGCCAGCAGCTCTACAGGGGAGTACGAGCAGTACTTC
TRBV2	TRBJ2-3	NA	NA	CASNRATDTQYF	TGTGCCAGCAACCGGGCCACAGATACGCAGTATTTT
TRBV6-5	TRBJ1-1	few	TRBD1	CASSSRDRVTEAFF	TGTGCCAGCAGTTCCCGGGACAGGGTCACTGAAGCTTTCTTT
TRBV7-8	TRBJ1-2	many	NA	CASRDRSGAYGYTF	TGTGCCAGCAGGGACCGTAGTGGGGCCTATGGCTACACCTTC
TRBV7-6	TRBJ2-1	NA	TRBD2	CASSLGLAGVEQFF	TGTGCCAGCAGCTTAGGGCTAGCGGGGGTTGAGCAGTTCTTC
TRBV20-1	TRBJ2-7	few	TRBD1	CSATWGQGTYEQYF	TGCAGTGCTACTTGGGGACAGGGGACCTACGAGCAGTACTTC
TRBV7-9	TRBJ1-2	few	NA	CASSFARIHYGYTF	TGTGCCAGCAGCTTTGCACGTATTCACTATGGCTACACCTTC
TRBV11-2	TRBJ2-2	many	NA	CASSLDLETANTGELFFF	NA
TRBV29-1	TRBJ2-4	NA	NA	CSVRTDLNIQYF	TGCAGCGTGCGGACGGACCTTAACATTCAGTACTTC
TRBV29-1	TRBJ2-1	many	TRBD1	CSGTGQGLDEQFF	TGCAGCGGGACCGGACAGGGTCTCGATGAGCAGTTCTTC
TRBV7-9	TRBJ1-4	few	NA	CASSKLGVGNEKLFF	TGTGCCAGCAGCAAGCTGGGGGTCGGAAATGAAAAACTGTTTTTT
TRBV30	TRBJ1-3	few	NA	CAWSQHSSGNTIYF	TGTGCCTGGAGTCAGCACTCCTCTGGAAACACCATATATTTT
TRBV12-3/TRBV12-4	TRBJ1-2	many	TRBD1	CASSLWQGDNYGYTF	TGTGCCAGCAGTTTGTGGCAGGGGGACAACTATGGCTACACCTTC
TRBV7-9	TRBJ1-2	few	NA	CASTLGPQRDGYTF	TGTGCCAGCACCCTGGGCCCGCAGAGGGATGGCTACACCTTC
TRBV28	TRBJ1-3	NA	NA	CASSFGKLSGNTIYF	TGTGCCAGCAGTTTCGGGAAACTCTCTGGAAACACCATATATTTT
TRBV11-2	TRBJ2-2	few	NA	CASVEGRIYTGELFF	TGTGCCAGCGTCGAAGGCCGGATCTACACCGGGGAGCTGTTTTTT
TRBV14	TRBJ2-2	few	TRBD2	CASSQELPGAGELFF	TGTGCCAGCAGCCAAGAACTACCGGGAGCGGGGGAGCTTTTTTTT